The 13 T cell receptor beta chains in this list originate from one sample, sequenced in a study of control samples from healthy donors and cancer patients. The table came from immunoSEQ multiplex PCR; TCRdb's copy has only in-frame clones and leaves some out. The sample has approximately 150,000 clones; around 88% are singletons. Sequenced input: blood. The receptors come from a man aged 18 to 30 in good health.

V gene TRBV6-5 combines with J gene TRBJ1-1; tentatively, D is TRBD1 (6 bases). The CDR3 spans 15 residues. V lost 2 bases, J lost 1 base, and 11 bases lay in between. Germline loops: CDR1 MNHEY, CDR2 SVGAGI. The CDR3 protein is CASSYVGQPNTEAFF. Written as DNA, the CDR3 is TGTGCCAGCAGTTACGTTGGACAGCCGAACACTGAAGCTTTCTTT.

The CDR3 sequence is CASSPLGMNTEAFF. The CDR3 coding sequence is TGTGCCAGCAGTCCCCTGGGGATGAACACTGAAGCTTTCTTT. The chain joins TRBV28 to TRBJ1-1; D is unresolved. V was cut by 5 bases and J by 0 bases, with 10 bases left in between. The CDR3 runs to 14 residues. CDR1 and CDR2 (germline): MDHEN, SYDVKM.

The CDR3 loop is CASGVRGQGLAKNIQYF. As DNA, the CDR3 is TGTGCCAGCGGGGTTAGGGGACAGGGGCTAGCCAAAAACATTCAGTACTTC. V and J are TRBV27 and TRBJ2-4; 10 bases agree with TRBD1. The germline gives CDR1 MNHEY, CDR2 SMNVEV (reference sequence). After removal of 8 bases from V and 0 bases from J, the junction contained 10 bases not matched to a gene. The CDR3 is 17 amino acids.

V usage is TRBV11-1 and J usage is TRBJ2-7; 8 nucleotides match TRBD1. CDR3 length equals 13 residues. V lost 5 bases and J lost 5; bases outside the gene matches: 5. Per the germline V gene, CDR1 is SGHAT and CDR2 is FQDESV (reference sequence). CDR3 in amino acids: CASSATDRDEQYF. CDR3 nucleotides: TGTGCCAGCAGCGCAACGGACAGGGACGAGCAGTACTTC.

CDR3 nucleotide sequence: TGCGCCAGCAGCTTTCGACAGGGGGGCTCCTACGAGCAGTACTTC. Protein: CASSFRQGGSYEQYF. The V and J genes are TRBV5-1 and TRBJ2-7; 9 bases match TRBD1. Germline CDR1 and CDR2: SGHRS and YFSETQ. There are 15 residues in the CDR3. With 2 bases clipped from V and 0 bases from J, the junction kept 3 bases outside the gene matches.

The chain is built from TRBV5-1 and TRBJ1-1; D ambiguous. Germline CDR1 SGHRS, CDR2 YFSETQ. The CDR3 has 13 residues. V lost 2 bases and J 0 bases, leaving 5 bases between the germline ends. CDR3 loop: CASSLGLNTEAFF. The CDR3 DNA reads as TGCGCCAGCAGCTTAGGGCTGAACACTGAAGCTTTCTTT.

The gene calls are TRBV9 and TRBJ2-1; D is perhaps TRBD2 (7 bases). The V gene lost 3 bases and the J gene lost 6 bases, with 16 bases spanning the gap. This CDR3 has 15 residues. Germline V gene data show CDR1 as SGDLS and CDR2 as YYNGEE. The CDR3 nucleotides read TGTGCCAGCAGCGGGATCGGGGGGCTCCGCAATGAGCAGTTCTTC. Its protein product is CASSGIGGLRNEQFF.

The genes are TRBV11-2 and TRBJ2-5, with 9 bases matching TRBD2. Germline V gene data show CDR1 as SGHAT and CDR2 as FQNNGV. The V and J ends lost 7 bases and 5 bases, in that order; junction bases with no gene match: 14. The CDR3 has 16 amino acids. The CDR3 DNA reads as TGTGCCAGCACCCCACGGGGGCGGGGGGGCCGGGAGACCCAGTACTTC. It encodes CASTPRGRGGRETQYF.

This clone was counted between two and nine times. V is TRBV29-1 and J is TRBJ1-1; D uncertain. The CDR3 has 12 residues. Germline CDR1 SQVTM, CDR2 ANQGSEA. V was pared by 6 bases and J by 5 bases, with 13 bases between. The CDR3 coding sequence is TGCAGCGTCGGCGGTGGGTTTACTGAAGCTTTCTTT. Encoded protein: CSVGGGFTEAFF. Filled out from reference TRBV29-1 and TRBJ1-1, the complete variable domain reads SAVISQKPSRDICQRGTSLTIQCQVDSQVTMMFWYRQQPGQSLTLIATANQGSEATYESGFVIDKFPISRPNLTFSTLTVSNMSPEDSSIYLCSVGGGFTEAFFGQGTRLTVV.

V is TRBV14 and J is TRBJ2-7; the match to TRBD1 covers 9 bases. Germline-derived CDR1 and CDR2 are SGHDN and FVKESK. The CDR3 totals 15 residues. The V segment lost 3 bases and the J segment 3 bases; nucleotides outside the gene matches: 6. The CDR3 reads CASSQPDRGNYEQYF. DNA of the CDR3: TGTGCCAGCAGCCAGCCGGACAGGGGAAACTACGAGCAGTACTTC.

The chain uses TRBV15 and TRBJ2-7; D is perhaps TRBD1 or TRBD2 (5 bases each). The CDR3 covers 14 residues. Germline V gene data show CDR1 as LNHNV and CDR2 as YYDKDF (reference sequence). V was trimmed by 5 bases and J by 2 bases, leaving 13 bases between them. CDR3 DNA sequence: TGTGCCACCAGCGGCCGGGACGGCGCCTACGAGCAGTACTTC. It yields the protein CATSGRDGAYEQYF.

V usage is TRBV2 and J usage is TRBJ1-4; 9 nucleotides align to TRBD1. This CDR3 region has 15 residues. J was trimmed by 8 bases and V by 2 bases; bases with no gene match: 6. Germline CDR1 SNHLY, CDR2 FYNNEI. CDR3 bases: TGTGCCAGCAGTGAATTCGGACAGGGGTCAGAAAAACTGTTTTTT. This encodes CASSEFGQGSEKLFF. The full variable domain, with the rest looked up from reference TRBV2 and TRBJ1-4, is EPEVTQTPSHQVTQMGQEVILRCVPISNHLYFYWYRQILGQKVEFLVSFYNNEISEKSEIFDDQFSVERPDGSNFTLKIRSTKLEDSAMYFCASSEFGQGSEKLFFGSGTQLSVL.

This clone was recorded once. This chain joins TRBV27 and TRBJ2-5, with TRBD1 identical over 8 bases. Germline CDR1 reads MNHEY; CDR2 reads SMNVEV (reference sequence). This CDR3 region has 17 residues. Trimming took 1 base from V and 2 from J; bases not matched to a gene: 9. CDR3 protein: CASSLLWSGGLQETQYF. The CDR3 nucleotides are TGTGCCAGCAGTTTATTGTGGTCAGGGGGCCTGCAAGAGACCCAGTACTTC.